This T cell receptor beta chain was observed in a study of OX40 agonist ivuxolimab in advanced cancers. The CDR3 totals 11 residues. Trimming left V 6 bases short and J 7 bases short, with 6 bases between. The germline gives CDR1 MGHDK, CDR2 SYGVNS. Only a few counts were recorded for this clone. Assay used: immunoSEQ multiplex PCR; TCRdb lists only in-frame clones, some missing. The table lists 90,000 to 100,000 clones, 85% to 90% of them singletons. The source was CD4+ or CD8+ T cells sorted from blood, collected in a trial of the OX40 agonist ivuxolimab. This TCR derives from an adult with an advanced solid tumor such as melanoma, head and neck, liver or kidney cancer. The V call is TRBV25-1, the J call TRBJ2-2; a weak D match, TRBD2 (6 bases). The CDR3 spells CASRGGGELFF. The CDR3 DNA is TGTGCCAGCAGGGGAGGCGGGGAGCTGTTTTTT.